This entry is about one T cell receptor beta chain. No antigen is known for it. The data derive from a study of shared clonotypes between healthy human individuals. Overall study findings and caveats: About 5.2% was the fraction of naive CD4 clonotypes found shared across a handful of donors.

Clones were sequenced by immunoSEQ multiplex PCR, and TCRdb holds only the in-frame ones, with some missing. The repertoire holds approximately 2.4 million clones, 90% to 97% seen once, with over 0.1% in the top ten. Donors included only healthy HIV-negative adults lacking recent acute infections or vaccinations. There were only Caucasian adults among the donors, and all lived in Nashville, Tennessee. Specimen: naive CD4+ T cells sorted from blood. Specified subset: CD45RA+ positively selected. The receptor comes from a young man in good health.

This CDR3 is CASSIVGKGQPQHF. DNA for the CDR3: TGTGCCAGTAGTATCGTGGGGAAGGGTCAGCCCCAGCATTTT. The J gene is TRBJ1-5, the V gene TRBV19; D unclear. The CDR3 consists of 14 residues. CDR1 is LNHDA, CDR2 SQIVND, per germline (reference sequence). Between the trimmed V and J ends, which lost 3 bases and 6 bases, there was a span of 12 bases.